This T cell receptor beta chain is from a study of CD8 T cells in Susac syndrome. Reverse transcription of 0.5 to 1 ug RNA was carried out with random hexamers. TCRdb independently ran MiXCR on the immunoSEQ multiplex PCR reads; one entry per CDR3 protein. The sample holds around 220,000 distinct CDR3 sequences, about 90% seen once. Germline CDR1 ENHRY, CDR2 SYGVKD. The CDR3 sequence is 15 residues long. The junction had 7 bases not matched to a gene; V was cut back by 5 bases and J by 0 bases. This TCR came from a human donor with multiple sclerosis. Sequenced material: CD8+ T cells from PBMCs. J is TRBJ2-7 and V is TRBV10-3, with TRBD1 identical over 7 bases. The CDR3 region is CAISSNRDSSYEQYF. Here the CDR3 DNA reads TGTGCCATCAGTTCAAACCGGGACAGCTCCTACGAGCAGTACTTC.